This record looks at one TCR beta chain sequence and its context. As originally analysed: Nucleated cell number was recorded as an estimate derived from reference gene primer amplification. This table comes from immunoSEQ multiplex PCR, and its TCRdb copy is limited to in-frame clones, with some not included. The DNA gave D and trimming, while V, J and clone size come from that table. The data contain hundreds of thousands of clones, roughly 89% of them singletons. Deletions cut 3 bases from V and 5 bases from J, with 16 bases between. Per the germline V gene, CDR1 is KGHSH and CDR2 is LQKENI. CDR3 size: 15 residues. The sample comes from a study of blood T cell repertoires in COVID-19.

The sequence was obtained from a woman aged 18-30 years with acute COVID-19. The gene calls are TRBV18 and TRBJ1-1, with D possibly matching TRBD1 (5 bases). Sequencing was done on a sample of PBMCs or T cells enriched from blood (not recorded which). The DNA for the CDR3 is TGTGCCAGCTCACCTCTGGGGGGAGAAGGGACTGAAGCTTTCTTT. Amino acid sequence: CASSPLGGEGTEAFF.